The 12 T cell receptor beta chains given below trace back to one sample, sequenced in a study of blood T cell repertoires in COVID-19. TCRdb's table, derived via immunoSEQ multiplex PCR, lists solely in-frame clones and lacks some. The sample has some 100,000 clones, 80% seen once. Sequencing was carried out using peripheral blood. The source is a human donor in a cohort sampled during active or convalescent COVID-19.

J is TRBJ2-5 and V is TRBV7-9, with 11 nucleotides matching TRBD1. V shed 5 bases, J shed 4 bases, and the junction held 6 bases outside the gene matches. The CDR3 consists of 15 residues. Germline CDR1 reads SEHNR; CDR2 reads FQNEAQ (reference sequence). The CDR3 nucleotides are TGTGCCAGCAGCACCCTGGGACAGGGGGGAGAGACCCAGTACTTC. Amino acid sequence: CASSTLGQGGETQYF.

The chain employs TRBV21-1 and TRBJ1-6; the DNA was not used to check the table's D call, TRBD1. TRBV21-1 is a known pseudogene. The CDR3 runs 15 residues. The CDR3 nucleotides are TGTGCCAGCAGCAAACTGGGACAGAAAAATTCACCCCTCCACTTT. Residues: CASSKLGQKNSPLHF.

This sequence joins TRBV5-6 and TRBJ2-1, with TRBD2 matching over 11 bases. The CDR3 has 15 amino acids. Trimming cost V 2 bases and J 8 bases; bases outside gene matches: 6. Germline loops: CDR1 SGHDT, CDR2 YYEEEE. The chain's CDR3 is CASSFLAGGIYEQFF. In DNA, the CDR3 is TGTGCCAGCAGCTTTTTAGCGGGGGGGATTTATGAGCAGTTCTTC.

This chain links TRBV19 with TRBJ1-5, with 9 bases aligning to TRBD1. The length of the CDR3 is 18 residues. Germline V gene sequence: CDR1 LNHDA, CDR2 SQIVND (reference sequence). The J segment lost 0 bases and the V segment lost 6 bases, leaving 12 bases of the junction unmatched. The CDR3 reads CASSQNRGPGRSNQPQHF. CDR3 DNA: TGTGCCAGTAGCCAGAACAGGGGGCCTGGTCGTAGCAATCAGCCCCAGCATTTT.

The V and J genes are TRBV5-1 and TRBJ2-2; weak D call: TRBD2 (6 bases). The V and J ends lost 5 bases and 4 bases respectively, with 18 bases between them. Looked up from germline, CDR1 is SGHRS and CDR2 is YFSETQ. The CDR3 runs 16 residues. The DNA of the CDR3 is TGCGCCAGCAGGCGGGACGGGTATGGGTCCACCGGGGAGCTGTTTTTT. Protein: CASRRDGYGSTGELFF. The full variable domain, its missing parts supplied by reference TRBV5-1 and TRBJ2-2, is KAGVTQTPRYLIKTRGQQVTLSCSPISGHRSVSWYQQTPGQGLQFLFEYFSETQRNKGNFPGRFSGRQFSNSRSEMNVSTLELGDSALYLCASRRDGYGSTGELFFGEGSRLTVL.

The chain carries TRBV30 and TRBJ1-5; 8 positions match TRBD1. V shed 5 bases, J shed 6 bases, and the junction held 9 bases outside the gene matches. The CDR3 covers 14 residues. Per germline, CDR1 GTSNPN and CDR2 SVGIG (reference sequence). The CDR3 sequence is CAWGTGSSTQPQHF. The CDR3 DNA reads as TGTGCCTGGGGGACAGGATCTTCAACTCAGCCCCAGCATTTT.

This clone was recorded once. The rearrangement joins TRBV5-6 to TRBJ1-4; D might be TRBD1 (5 bases). The V end lost 3 bases, the J end lost 8 bases, and 17 bases lay between the germline ends. Germline lookup yields CDR1 SGHDT and CDR2 YYEEEE. The CDR3 has 15 amino acids. The CDR3 nucleotides are TGTGCCAGCAGCTCCTCAGGGTGGTACGGAGAAAAACTGTTTTTT. Translated, it gives CASSSSGWYGEKLFF.

The chain is built from TRBV7-6 and TRBJ2-3, with 8 nucleotides matching TRBD2. CDR1 is SGHVS and CDR2 is FNYEAQ in the germline V gene. Germline trimming cut 5 bases from V and 4 bases from J; bases unmatched to any gene: 8. This CDR3 contains 15 residues. The CDR3 protein is CASSTSGGEPDTQYF. CDR3 in DNA: TGTGCCAGCAGCACCAGCGGGGGAGAGCCAGATACGCAGTATTTT.

This chain joins TRBV19 and TRBJ1-6; 9 bases match TRBD1. Germline loops: CDR1 LNHDA, CDR2 SQIVND (reference sequence). V gave up 7 bases and J gave up 4 bases; unmatched junction bases: 8. The CDR3 is made up of 16 amino acids. CDR3 sequence: CASNTRQGVYNSPLHF. DNA of the CDR3: TGTGCCAGTAATACTCGACAGGGGGTTTATAATTCACCCCTCCACTTT.

This chain links TRBV18 with TRBJ1-4; 10 positions match TRBD1. This CDR3 contains 16 residues. Germline CDR1 is KGHSH and CDR2 is LQKENI. After removal of 3 bases from V and 7 bases from J, the junction contained 8 bases not matched to a gene. CDR3 in DNA: TGTGCCAGCTCACCCCCCGGGACAGGGGTTCTTGAAAAACTGTTTTTT. Protein sequence: CASSPPGTGVLEKLFF.

V gene TRBV2 combines with J gene TRBJ2-3; 8 bases match TRBD2. J gave up 4 bases and V 6 bases, and 9 bases lay outside the gene matches. Per the germline V gene, CDR1 is SNHLY and CDR2 is FYNNEI. There are 15 residues in the CDR3. This CDR3 reads CASSEGLVSADTQYF. The CDR3 bases are TGTGCCAGCAGCGAGGGACTAGTGAGTGCAGATACGCAGTATTTT.

The chain joins TRBV5-1 to TRBJ2-7; TRBD1 might be the D (5 bases). The CDR3 has 14 amino acids. Germline CDR1 and CDR2: SGHRS and YFSETQ. Trimming shortened V by 6 bases and J by 0 bases, and 13 bases separated the two germline ends. The CDR3 DNA follows: TGCGCCAGCAATCCGACAGCGAGCTCCTACGAGCAGTACTTC. Its protein is CASNPTASSYEQYF.